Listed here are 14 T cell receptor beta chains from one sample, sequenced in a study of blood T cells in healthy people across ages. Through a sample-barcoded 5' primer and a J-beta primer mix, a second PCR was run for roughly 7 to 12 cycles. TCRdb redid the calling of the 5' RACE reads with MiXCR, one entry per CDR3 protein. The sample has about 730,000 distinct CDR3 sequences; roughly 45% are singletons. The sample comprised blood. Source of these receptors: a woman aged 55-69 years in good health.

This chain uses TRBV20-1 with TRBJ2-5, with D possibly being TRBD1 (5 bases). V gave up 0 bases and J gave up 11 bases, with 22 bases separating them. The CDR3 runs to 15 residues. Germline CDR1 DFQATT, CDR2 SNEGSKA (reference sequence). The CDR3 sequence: CSARDLQGIKNEQYF. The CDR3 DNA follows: TGCAGTGCTAGAGATCTCCAGGGAATAAAGAATGAGCAGTACTTC.

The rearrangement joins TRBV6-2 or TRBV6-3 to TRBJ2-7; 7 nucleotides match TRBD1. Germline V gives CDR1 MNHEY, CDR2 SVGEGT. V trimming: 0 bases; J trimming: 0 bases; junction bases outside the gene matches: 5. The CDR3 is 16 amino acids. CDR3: CASSYSGDRSSYEQYF. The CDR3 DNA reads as TGTGCCAGCAGTTACTCGGGGGACAGAAGCTCCTACGAGCAGTACTTC.

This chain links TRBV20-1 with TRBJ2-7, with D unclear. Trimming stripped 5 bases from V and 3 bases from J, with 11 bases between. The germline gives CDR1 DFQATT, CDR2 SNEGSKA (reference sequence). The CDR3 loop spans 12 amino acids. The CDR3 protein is CSAADLGYEQYF. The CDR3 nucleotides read TGCAGTGCTGCCGATTTGGGCTACGAGCAGTACTTC.

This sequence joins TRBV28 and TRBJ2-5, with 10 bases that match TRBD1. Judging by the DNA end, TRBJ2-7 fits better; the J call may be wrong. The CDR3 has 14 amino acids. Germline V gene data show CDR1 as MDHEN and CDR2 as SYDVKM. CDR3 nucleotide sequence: TGTGCCAGCAGGCAAGACAGGGGGCAGGACGAGCAGTACTTC. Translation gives CASRQDRGQDEQYF.

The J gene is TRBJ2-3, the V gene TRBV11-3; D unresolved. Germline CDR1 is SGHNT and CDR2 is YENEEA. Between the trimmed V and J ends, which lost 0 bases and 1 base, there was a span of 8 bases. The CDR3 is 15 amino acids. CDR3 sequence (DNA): TGTGCCAGCAGCTTAGAGGGCGGACGCACAGATACGCAGTATTTT. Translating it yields CASSLEGGRTDTQYF.

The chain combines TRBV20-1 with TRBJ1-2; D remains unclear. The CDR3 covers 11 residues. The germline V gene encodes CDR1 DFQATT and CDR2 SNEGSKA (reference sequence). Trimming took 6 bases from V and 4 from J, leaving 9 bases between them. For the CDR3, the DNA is TGCAGTGCCCCCCGGGGCTATGGCTACACCTTC. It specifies CSAPRGYGYTF.

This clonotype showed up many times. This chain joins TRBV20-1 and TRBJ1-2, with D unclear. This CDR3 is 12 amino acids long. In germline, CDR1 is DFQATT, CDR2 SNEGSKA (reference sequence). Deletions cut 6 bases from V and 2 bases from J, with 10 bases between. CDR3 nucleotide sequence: TGCAGTGCAGCTCAAGGGAACTATGGCTACACCTTC. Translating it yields CSAAQGNYGYTF.

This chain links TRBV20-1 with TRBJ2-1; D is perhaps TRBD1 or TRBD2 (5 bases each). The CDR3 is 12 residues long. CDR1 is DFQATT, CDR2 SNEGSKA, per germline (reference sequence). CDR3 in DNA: TGCACCGCTCGGGACGGACACAATGAGCAGTTCTTC. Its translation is CTARDGHNEQFF.

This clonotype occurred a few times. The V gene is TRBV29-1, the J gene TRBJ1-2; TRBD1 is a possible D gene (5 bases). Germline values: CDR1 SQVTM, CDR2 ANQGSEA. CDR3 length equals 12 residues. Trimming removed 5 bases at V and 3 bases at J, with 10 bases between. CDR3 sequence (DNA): TGCAGCGTTTCAGACAGATACTATGGCTACACCTTC. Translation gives CSVSDRYYGYTF.

The CDR3 nucleotides read TGTGCCAGCAGCTTAGCCGTAGCGGGAGTAGGAGATACGCAGTATTTT. As protein: CASSLAVAGVGDTQYF. The chain combines TRBV7-2 with TRBJ2-3; 9 bases map to TRBD2. Per the germline V gene, CDR1 is SGHTA and CDR2 is FQGNSA. CDR3 length: 16 residues. Trimming cost V 0 bases and J 5 bases; bases outside gene matches: 6.

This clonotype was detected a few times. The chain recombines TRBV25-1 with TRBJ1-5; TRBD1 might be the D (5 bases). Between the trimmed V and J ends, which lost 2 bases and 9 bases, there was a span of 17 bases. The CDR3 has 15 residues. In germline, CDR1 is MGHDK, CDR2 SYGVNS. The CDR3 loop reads CASSERGKGDAPQHF. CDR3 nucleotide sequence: TGTGCCAGCAGTGAACGAGGGAAAGGGGACGCGCCCCAGCATTTT.

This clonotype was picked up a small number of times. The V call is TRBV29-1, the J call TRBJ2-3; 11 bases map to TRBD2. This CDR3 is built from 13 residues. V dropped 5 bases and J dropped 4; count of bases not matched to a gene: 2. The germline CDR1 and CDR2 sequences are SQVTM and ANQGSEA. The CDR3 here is CSVLSGGADTQYF. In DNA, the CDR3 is TGCAGCGTTCTTAGCGGGGGGGCAGATACGCAGTATTTT.

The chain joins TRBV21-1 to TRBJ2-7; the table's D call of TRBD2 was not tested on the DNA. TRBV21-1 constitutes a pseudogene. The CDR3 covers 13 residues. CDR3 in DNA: TGTGCCAGCAGCAACCTAGGGCCGAATGAGCAGTACTTC. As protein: CASSNLGPNEQYF.

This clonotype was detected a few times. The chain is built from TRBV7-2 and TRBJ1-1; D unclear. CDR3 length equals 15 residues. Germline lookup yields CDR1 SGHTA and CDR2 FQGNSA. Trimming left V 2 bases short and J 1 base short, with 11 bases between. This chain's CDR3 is CASSLSSGGNTEAFF. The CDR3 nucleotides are TGTGCCAGCAGCTTATCATCAGGAGGGAACACTGAAGCTTTCTTT.